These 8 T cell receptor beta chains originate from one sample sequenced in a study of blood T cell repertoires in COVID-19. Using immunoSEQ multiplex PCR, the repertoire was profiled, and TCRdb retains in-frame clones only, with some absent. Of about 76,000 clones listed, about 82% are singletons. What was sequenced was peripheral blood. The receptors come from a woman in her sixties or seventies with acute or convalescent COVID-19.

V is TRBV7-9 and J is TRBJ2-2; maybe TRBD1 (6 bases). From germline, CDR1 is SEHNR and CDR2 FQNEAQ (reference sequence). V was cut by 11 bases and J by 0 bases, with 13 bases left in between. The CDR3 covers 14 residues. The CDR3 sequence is CAGKTGPNTGELFF. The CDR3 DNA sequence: TGTGCCGGCAAGACAGGCCCGAACACCGGGGAGCTGTTTTTT.

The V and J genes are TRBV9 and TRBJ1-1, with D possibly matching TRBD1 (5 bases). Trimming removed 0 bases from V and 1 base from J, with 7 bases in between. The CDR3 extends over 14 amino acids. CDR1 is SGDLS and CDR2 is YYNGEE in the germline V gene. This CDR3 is CASSVGQRNTEAFF. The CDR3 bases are TGTGCCAGCAGCGTAGGACAGAGGAACACTGAAGCTTTCTTT. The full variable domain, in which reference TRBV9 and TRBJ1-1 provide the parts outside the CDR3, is DSGVTQTPKHLITATGQRVTLRCSPRSGDLSVYWYQQSLDQGLQFLIQYYNGEERAKGNILERFSAQQFPDLHSELNLSSLELGDSALYFCASSVGQRNTEAFFGQGTRLTVV.

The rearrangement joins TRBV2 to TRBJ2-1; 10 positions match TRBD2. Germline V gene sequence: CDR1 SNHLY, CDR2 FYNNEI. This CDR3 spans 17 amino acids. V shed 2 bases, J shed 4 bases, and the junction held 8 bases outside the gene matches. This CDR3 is CASSEIVSGGLYNEQFF. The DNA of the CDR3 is TGTGCCAGCAGTGAAATTGTTAGCGGGGGGTTGTACAATGAGCAGTTCTTC.

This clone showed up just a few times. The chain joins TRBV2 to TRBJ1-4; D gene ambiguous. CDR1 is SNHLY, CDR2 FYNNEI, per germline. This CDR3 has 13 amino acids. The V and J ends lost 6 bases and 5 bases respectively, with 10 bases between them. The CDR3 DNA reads TGTGCCAGCAGAAGAACGGAGAATGAAAAACTGTTTTTT. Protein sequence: CASRRTENEKLFF.

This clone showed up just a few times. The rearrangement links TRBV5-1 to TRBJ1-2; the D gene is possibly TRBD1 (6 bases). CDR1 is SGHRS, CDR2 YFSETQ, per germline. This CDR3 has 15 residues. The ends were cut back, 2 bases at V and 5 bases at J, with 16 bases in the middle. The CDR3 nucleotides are TGCGCCAGCAGCTTTGGGGGCAGCTCAGCGTATGGCTACACCTTC. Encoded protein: CASSFGGSSAYGYTF.

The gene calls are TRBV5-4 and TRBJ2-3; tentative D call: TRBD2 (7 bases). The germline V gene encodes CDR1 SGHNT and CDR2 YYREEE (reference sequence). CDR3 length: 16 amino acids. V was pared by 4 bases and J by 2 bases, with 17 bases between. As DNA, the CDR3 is TGTGCCAGCAGCGGGTTGAAGGCGGGGGCCACAGATACGCAGTATTTT. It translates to CASSGLKAGATDTQYF.

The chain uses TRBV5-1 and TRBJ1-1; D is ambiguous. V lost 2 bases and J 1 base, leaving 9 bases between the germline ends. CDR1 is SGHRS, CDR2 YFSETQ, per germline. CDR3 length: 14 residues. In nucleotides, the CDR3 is TGCGCCAGCAGCTTACGTAACGGGAACACTGAAGCTTTCTTT. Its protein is CASSLRNGNTEAFF.

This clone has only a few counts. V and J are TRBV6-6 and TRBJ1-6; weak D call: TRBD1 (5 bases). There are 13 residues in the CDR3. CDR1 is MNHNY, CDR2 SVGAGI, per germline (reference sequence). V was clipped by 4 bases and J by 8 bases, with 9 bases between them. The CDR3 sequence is CASSLTVYSPLHF. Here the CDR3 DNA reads TGTGCCAGCAGTTTGACAGTTTATTCACCCCTCCACTTT.